Here is one TCR beta chain with its context. Its antigen is undetermined. The sample originates from a study of cytomegalovirus exposure and HLA in healthy donors. The study, taken as a whole, reports: TRBV6-2, TRBV6-3 and other indistinguishable V segments were excluded. Most TCR sequences were rare, but some public TCRs occurred in many donors. From TCR beta sequences, most subjects' HLA-A and HLA-B alleles were reportedly predicted accurately.

The germline CDR1 and CDR2 sequences are MGHRA and YSYEKL. The CDR3 has 18 amino acids. Trimming shortened V by 0 bases and J by 0 bases, and 12 bases separated the two germline ends. With 60 Vbeta and 13 Jbeta primers, the PCR was carried out. Libraries were prepared by immunoSEQ multiplex PCR; TCRdb keeps only in-frame clonotypes and omits some of them. The sample lists approximately 130,000 clones, under 85% occurring once. The sample was PBMCs. The sequence was obtained from a young man in good health and CMV-seronegative. The J gene is TRBJ2-6, the V gene TRBV4-1; possibly TRBD1 for D (5 bases). The CDR3 region has the DNA TGCGCCAGCAGCCAAGATGGGGCCGGAAGCTCTGGGGCCAACGTCCTGACTTTC. It yields the protein CASSQDGAGSSGANVLTF.